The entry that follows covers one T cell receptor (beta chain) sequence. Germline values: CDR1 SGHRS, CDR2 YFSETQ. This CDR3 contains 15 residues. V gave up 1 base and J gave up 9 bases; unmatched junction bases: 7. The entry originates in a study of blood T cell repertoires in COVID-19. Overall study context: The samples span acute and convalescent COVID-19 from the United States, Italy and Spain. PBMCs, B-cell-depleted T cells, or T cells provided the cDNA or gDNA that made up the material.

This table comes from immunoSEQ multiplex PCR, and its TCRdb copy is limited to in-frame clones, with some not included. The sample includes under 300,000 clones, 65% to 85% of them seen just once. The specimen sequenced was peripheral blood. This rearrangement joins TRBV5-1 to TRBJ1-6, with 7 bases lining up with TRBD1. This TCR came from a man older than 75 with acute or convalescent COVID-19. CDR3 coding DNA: TGCGCCAGCAGCTTGCGACAGGGAGGAATTTCACCCCTCCACTTT. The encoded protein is CASSLRQGGISPLHF.